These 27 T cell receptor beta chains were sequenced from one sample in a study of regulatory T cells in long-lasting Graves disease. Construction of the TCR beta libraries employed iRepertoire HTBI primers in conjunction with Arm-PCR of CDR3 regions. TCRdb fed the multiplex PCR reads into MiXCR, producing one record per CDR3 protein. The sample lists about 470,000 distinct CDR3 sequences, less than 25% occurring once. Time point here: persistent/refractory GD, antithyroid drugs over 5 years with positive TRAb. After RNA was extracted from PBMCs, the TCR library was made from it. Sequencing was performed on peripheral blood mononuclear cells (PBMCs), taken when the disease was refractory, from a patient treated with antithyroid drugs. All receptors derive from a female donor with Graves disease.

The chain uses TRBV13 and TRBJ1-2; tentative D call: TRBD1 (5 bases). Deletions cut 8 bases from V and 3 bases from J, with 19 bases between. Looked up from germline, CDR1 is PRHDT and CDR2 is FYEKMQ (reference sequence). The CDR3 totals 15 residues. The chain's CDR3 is CASRLSGTVDYGYTF. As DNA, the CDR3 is TGTGCCAGCCGGCTTTCAGGGACGGTCGACTATGGCTACACCTTC.

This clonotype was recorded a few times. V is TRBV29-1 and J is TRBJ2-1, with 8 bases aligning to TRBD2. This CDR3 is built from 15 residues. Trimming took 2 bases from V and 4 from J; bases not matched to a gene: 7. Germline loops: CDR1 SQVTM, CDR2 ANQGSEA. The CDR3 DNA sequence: TGCAGCGTTGAATGGACTAGCTATAAGTACAATGAGCAGTTCTTC. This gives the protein CSVEWTSYKYNEQFF.

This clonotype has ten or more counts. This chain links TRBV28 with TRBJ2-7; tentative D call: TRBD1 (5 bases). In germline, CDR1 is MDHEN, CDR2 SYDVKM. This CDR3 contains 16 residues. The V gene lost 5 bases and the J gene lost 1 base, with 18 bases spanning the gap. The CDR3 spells CASSHRLGPTSYEQYF. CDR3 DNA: TGTGCCAGCAGTCATCGATTGGGGCCCACTTCCTACGAGCAGTACTTC. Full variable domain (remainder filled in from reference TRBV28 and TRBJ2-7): DVKVTQSSRYLVKRTGEKVFLECVQDMDHENMFWYRQDPGLGLRLIYFSYDVKMKEKGDIPEGYSVSREKKERFSLILESASTNQTSMYLCASSHRLGPTSYEQYFGPGTRLTVT.

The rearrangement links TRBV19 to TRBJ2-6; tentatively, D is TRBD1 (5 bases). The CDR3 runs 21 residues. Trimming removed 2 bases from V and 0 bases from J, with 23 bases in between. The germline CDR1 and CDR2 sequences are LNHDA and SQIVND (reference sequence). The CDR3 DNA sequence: TGTGCCAGTAGTATACAGTTCTGGACACGGCTTCCCCGCTCTGGGGCCAACGTCCTGACTTTC. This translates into CASSIQFWTRLPRSGANVLTF.

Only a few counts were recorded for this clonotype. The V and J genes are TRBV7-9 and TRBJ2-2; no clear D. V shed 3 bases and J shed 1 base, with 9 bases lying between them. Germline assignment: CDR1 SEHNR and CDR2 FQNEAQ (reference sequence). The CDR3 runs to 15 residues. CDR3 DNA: TGTGCCAGCAGCTTGAAGGTGCTGAACACCGGGGAGCTGTTTTTT. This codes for CASSLKVLNTGELFF.

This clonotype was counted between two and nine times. The CDR3 loop is CASSPRARAGGMYEQYF. The DNA of the CDR3 is TGTGCCAGCAGCCCCCGAGCGCGGGCAGGGGGTATGTACGAGCAGTACTTC. The chain couples TRBV7-9 to TRBJ2-7; 7 nucleotides match TRBD1. In germline, CDR1 is SEHNR, CDR2 FQNEAQ (reference sequence). The V and J ends lost 5 bases and 4 bases, in that order; junction bases with no gene match: 17. The CDR3 sequence is 17 residues long.

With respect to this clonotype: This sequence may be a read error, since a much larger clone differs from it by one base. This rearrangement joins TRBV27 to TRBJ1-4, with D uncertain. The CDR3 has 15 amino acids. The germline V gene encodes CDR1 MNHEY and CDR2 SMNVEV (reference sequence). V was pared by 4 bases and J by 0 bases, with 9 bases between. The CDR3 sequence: CASSSWSATNEKLFF. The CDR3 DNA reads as TGTGCCAGCAGTTCATGGTCAGCAACTAATGAAAAACTGTTTTTT.

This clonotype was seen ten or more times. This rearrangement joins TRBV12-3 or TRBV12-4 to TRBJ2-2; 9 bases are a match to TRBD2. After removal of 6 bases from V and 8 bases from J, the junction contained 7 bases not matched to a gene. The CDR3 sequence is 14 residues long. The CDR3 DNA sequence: TGTGCCAGCAGCCCCGGGACTAGCAGTGGGGAGCTGTTTTTT. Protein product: CASSPGTSSGELFF.

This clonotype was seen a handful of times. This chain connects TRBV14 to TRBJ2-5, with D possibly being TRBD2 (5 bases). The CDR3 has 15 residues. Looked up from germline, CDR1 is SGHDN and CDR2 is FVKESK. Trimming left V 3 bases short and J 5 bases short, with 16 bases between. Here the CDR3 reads CASSHLWTGTETQYF. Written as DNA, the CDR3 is TGTGCCAGCAGCCACCTATGGACGGGAACTGAGACCCAGTACTTC.

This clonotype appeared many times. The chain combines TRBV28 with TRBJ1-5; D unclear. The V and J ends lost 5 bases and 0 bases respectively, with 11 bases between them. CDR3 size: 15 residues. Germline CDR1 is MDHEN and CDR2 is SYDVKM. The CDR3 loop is CASSPHSYSNQPQHF. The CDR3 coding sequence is TGTGCCAGCAGTCCCCACAGCTATAGCAATCAGCCCCAGCATTTT. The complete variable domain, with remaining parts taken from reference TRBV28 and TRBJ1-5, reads DVKVTQSSRYLVKRTGEKVFLECVQDMDHENMFWYRQDPGLGLRLIYFSYDVKMKEKGDIPEGYSVSREKKERFSLILESASTNQTSMYLCASSPHSYSNQPQHFGDGTRLSIL.

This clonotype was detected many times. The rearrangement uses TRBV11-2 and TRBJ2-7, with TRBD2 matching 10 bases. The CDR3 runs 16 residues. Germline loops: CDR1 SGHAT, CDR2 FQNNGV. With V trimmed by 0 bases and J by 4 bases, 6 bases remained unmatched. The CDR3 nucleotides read TGTGCCAGCAGCTTAGATCTTCTAGCGGGAGCTTACGAGCAGTACTTC. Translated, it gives CASSLDLLAGAYEQYF.

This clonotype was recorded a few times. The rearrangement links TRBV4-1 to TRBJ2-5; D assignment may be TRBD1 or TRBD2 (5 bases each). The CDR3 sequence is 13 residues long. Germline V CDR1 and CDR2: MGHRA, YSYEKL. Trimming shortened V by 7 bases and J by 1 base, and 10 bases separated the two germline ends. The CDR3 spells CASKGRTQETQYF. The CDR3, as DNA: TGCGCCAGCAAGGGACGGACCCAAGAGACCCAGTACTTC.

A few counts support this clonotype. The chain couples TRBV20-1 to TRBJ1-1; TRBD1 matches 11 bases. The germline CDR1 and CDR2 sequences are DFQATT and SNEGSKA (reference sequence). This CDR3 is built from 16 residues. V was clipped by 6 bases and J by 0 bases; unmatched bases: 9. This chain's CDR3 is CSADGTGGYMNTEAFF. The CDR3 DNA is TGCAGTGCCGATGGGACAGGGGGGTATATGAACACTGAAGCTTTCTTT.

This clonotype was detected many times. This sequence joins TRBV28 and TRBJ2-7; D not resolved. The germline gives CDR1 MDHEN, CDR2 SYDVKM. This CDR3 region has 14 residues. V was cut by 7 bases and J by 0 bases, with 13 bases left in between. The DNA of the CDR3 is TGTGCCAGCAACCTTGATATGAGCTCCTACGAGCAGTACTTC. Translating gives CASNLDMSSYEQYF.

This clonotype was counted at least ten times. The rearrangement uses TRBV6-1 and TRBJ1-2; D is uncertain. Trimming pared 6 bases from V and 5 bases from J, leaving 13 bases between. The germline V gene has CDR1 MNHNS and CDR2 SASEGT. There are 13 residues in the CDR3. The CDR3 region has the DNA TGTGCCAGCAGGCCTGGGTGGCGGTATGGCTACACCTTC. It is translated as CASRPGWRYGYTF.

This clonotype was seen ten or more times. CDR3 sequence reads: CASSFVAGETYEQYF. The CDR3 DNA reads TGTGCCAGCAGTTTTGTAGCGGGGGAAACCTACGAGCAGTACTTC. This chain joins TRBV12-3 or TRBV12-4 and TRBJ2-7; the match to TRBD2 covers 9 bases. The CDR3 has 15 amino acids. Trimming removed 3 bases from V and 2 bases from J; junction bases left unmatched: 5.

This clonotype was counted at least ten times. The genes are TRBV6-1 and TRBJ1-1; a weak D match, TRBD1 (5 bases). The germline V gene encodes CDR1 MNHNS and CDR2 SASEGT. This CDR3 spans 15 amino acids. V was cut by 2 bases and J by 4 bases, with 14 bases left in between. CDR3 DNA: TGTGCCAGCAGTGAATTTTGGGGCGCGGGCACTGAAGCTTTCTTT. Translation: CASSEFWGAGTEAFF.

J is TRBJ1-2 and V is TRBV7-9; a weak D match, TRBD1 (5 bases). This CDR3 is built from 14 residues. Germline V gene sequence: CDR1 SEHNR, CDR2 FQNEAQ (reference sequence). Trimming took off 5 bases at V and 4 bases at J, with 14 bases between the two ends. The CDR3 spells CASSPNGGVYGYTF. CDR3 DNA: TGTGCCAGCAGCCCTAATGGGGGGGTCTATGGCTACACCTTC.

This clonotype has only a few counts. This chain's CDR3 is CASKRLAGGASYEQYF. CDR3 bases: TGTGCCAGCAAGCGACTAGCGGGAGGAGCCTCCTACGAGCAGTACTTC. The V gene is TRBV6-2 or TRBV6-3, the J gene TRBJ2-7, with TRBD2 matching 13 bases. V lost 7 bases and J lost 0; bases outside the gene matches: 6. The length of the CDR3 is 16 residues. Per germline, CDR1 MNHEY and CDR2 SVGEGT.

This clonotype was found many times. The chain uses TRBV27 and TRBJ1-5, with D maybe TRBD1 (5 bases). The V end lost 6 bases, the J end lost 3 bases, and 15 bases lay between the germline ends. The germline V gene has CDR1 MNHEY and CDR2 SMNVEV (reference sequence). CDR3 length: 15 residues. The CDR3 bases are TGTGCCAGCAGACTTCGGGACGGATACAATCAGCCCCAGCATTTT. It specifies CASRLRDGYNQPQHF.

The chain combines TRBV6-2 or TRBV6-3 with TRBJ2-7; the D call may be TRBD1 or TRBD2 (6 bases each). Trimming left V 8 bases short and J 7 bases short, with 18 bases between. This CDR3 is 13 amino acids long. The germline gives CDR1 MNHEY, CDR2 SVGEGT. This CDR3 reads CASHLRGRWEQYF. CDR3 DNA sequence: TGTGCCAGCCACCTCCGGGGGCGCTGGGAGCAGTACTTC.

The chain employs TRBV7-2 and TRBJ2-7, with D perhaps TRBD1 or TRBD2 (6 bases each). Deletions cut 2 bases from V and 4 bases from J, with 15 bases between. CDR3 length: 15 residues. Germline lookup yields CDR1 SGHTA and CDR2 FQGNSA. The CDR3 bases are TGTGCCAGCAGCTTAAGAGGAGGGGGGCTTTACGAGCAGTACTTC. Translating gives CASSLRGGGLYEQYF.

Here the CDR3 DNA reads TGTGCCAGCAGCGAGACCGGGACAGGGTACGAGCAGTACTTC. As protein: CASSETGTGYEQYF. The chain has TRBV9 and TRBJ2-7, with 9 positions matching TRBD1. With 3 bases clipped from V and 4 bases from J, the junction kept 5 bases outside the gene matches. Germline values: CDR1 SGDLS, CDR2 YYNGEE. CDR3 length equals 14 residues.

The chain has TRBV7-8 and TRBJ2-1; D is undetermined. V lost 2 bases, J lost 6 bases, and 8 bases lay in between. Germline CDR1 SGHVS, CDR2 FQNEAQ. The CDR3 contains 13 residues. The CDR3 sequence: CASSLRTGNEQFF. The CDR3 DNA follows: TGTGCCAGCAGCTTACGCACGGGCAATGAGCAGTTCTTC.

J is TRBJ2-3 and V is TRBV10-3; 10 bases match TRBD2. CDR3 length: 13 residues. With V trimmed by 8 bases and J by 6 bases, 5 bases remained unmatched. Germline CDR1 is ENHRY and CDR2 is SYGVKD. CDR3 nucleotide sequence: TGTGCCATCGGGCTAGCGGGAGCCGATACGCAGTATTTT. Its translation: CAIGLAGADTQYF.

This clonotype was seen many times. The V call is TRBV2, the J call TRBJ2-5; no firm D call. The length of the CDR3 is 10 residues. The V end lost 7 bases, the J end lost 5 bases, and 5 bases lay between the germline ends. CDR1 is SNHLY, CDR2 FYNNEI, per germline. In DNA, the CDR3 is TGTGCCAGCACTACGGAGACCCAGTACTTC. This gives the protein CASTTETQYF.

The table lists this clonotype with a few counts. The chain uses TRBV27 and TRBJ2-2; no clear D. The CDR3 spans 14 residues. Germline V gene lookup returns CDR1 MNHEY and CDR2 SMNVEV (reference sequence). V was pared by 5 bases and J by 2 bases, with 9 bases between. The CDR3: CASSILPNTGELFF. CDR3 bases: TGTGCCAGCAGTATTCTCCCTAACACCGGGGAGCTGTTTTTT.